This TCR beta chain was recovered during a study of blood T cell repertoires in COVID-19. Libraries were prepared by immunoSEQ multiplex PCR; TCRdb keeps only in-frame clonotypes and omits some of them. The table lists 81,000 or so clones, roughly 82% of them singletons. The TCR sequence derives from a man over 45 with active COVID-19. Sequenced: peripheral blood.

The CDR3 sequence is CASSSGGGTSGSSYNEQFF. CDR3 in DNA: TGTGCCAGCAGCTCCGGTGGGGGTACTAGCGGCAGCTCCTACAATGAGCAGTTCTTC. This chain connects TRBV7-3 to TRBJ2-1; 8 nucleotides align to TRBD2. V was clipped by 4 bases and J by 0 bases; unmatched bases: 14. This CDR3 is built from 19 residues. Looked up from germline, CDR1 is SGHTA and CDR2 is FQGTGA. Together with reference TRBV7-3 and TRBJ2-1, the CDR3 gives the full variable domain: GAGVSQTPSNKVTEKGKYVELRCDPISGHTALYWYRQSLGQGPEFLIYFQGTGAADDSGLPNDRFFAVRPEGSVSTLKIQRTERGDSAVYLCASSSGGGTSGSSYNEQFFGPGTRLTVL.